A single sample is the source of the 10 T cell receptor beta chains below, sequenced in a study of identical twins. Using its own MiXCR run on the 5' RACE reads, TCRdb lists one record per CDR3 protein. This sample carries 250,000 to 300,000 distinct CDR3 sequences, about 8.3% of them seen once, and the ten largest clones take about 3%. These sequences were also reported in another study, on yellow fever vaccine responses in identical twins.

Input material: CD8+ T cells sorted from blood. The receptor set was obtained from a woman aged 18-35 years in good health.

This clonotype was seen many times. The rearrangement uses TRBV7-9 and TRBJ2-5; the D is unclear. The germline gives CDR1 SEHNR, CDR2 FQNEAQ (reference sequence). V lost 4 bases to trimming and J lost 1 base, with 4 bases between them. The CDR3 runs to 12 residues. The CDR3: CASSSPQETQYF. The CDR3 DNA is TGTGCCAGCAGCTCACCCCAAGAGACCCAGTACTTC. Filled out from reference TRBV7-9 and TRBJ2-5, the complete variable domain reads DTGVSQNPRHKITKRGQNVTFRCDPISEHNRLYWYRQTLGQGPEFLTYFQNEAQLEKSRLLSDRFSAERPKGSFSTLEIQRTEQGDSAMYLCASSSPQETQYFGPGTRLLVL.

V is TRBV6-2 or TRBV6-3 and J is TRBJ2-7; D ambiguous. Germline V gene lookup returns CDR1 MNHEY and CDR2 SVGEGT. This CDR3 spans 13 amino acids. V was trimmed by 0 bases and J by 3 bases, leaving 6 bases between them. This CDR3 is CASSYSAFYEQYF. The DNA for the CDR3 is TGTGCCAGCAGTTACTCAGCTTTCTACGAGCAGTACTTC.

This clonotype occurred many times. J is TRBJ2-7 and V is TRBV5-6; perhaps TRBD2 as D (5 bases). The CDR3 length is 14 residues. Germline CDR1 and CDR2: SGHDT and YYEEEE. Between the trimmed V and J ends, which lost 4 bases and 0 bases, there was a span of 11 bases. CDR3 loop: CASSPGSSSYEQYF. In DNA form, the CDR3 reads TGTGCCAGCAGCCCGGGATCGAGCTCCTACGAGCAGTACTTC.

This clonotype was counted many times. V gene TRBV27 combines with J gene TRBJ2-1; the match to TRBD2 covers 8 bases. Germline CDR1 MNHEY, CDR2 SMNVEV (reference sequence). The CDR3 runs 15 residues. Unmatched junction bases numbered 7, after V lost 5 bases and J lost 4 bases. CDR3 residues: CASSPREGSYNEQFF. The CDR3 DNA sequence: TGTGCCAGCAGTCCCCGGGAGGGAAGTTACAATGAGCAGTTCTTC.

Of note for this clonotype: This may arise from a read error, as a much more abundant clone is one base away. The chain links TRBV12-3 or TRBV12-4 to TRBJ2-7, with D unclear. The CDR3 sequence is 11 residues long. V gave up 5 bases and J gave up 3 bases, with 5 bases separating them. The CDR3 spells CASSAYYEQYF. The DNA of the CDR3 is TGTGCCAGCAGTGCATACTACGAGCAGTACTTC.

This clonotype was counted ten times or more. The genes are TRBV5-1 and TRBJ2-1; D uncertain. Germline CDR1 and CDR2: SGHRS and YFSETQ. V gave up 5 bases and J gave up 5 bases, with 11 bases separating them. CDR3 length: 13 amino acids. The CDR3: CASRWNPNNEQFF. The CDR3 DNA reads TGCGCCAGCAGGTGGAACCCCAACAATGAGCAGTTCTTC.

Regarding this clonotype: One end of the junction varies from germline; a read error may be responsible. The CDR3 reads CAGSLAGASPNEQFF. CDR3 coding DNA: TGTGCCGGCAGCTTAGCGGGAGCTAGTCCCAATGAGCAGTTCTTC. The chain is built from TRBV7-9 and TRBJ2-1; TRBD2 matches at 9 bases. The CDR3 is 15 residues long. Germline V CDR1 and CDR2: SEHNR, FQNEAQ (reference sequence).

The sample holds many counts of this clonotype. This chain joins TRBV9 and TRBJ2-7; D is possibly TRBD2 (6 bases). This CDR3 spans 15 amino acids. V dropped 4 bases and J dropped 3 bases, with 17 bases sitting between them. Germline V CDR1 and CDR2: SGDLS, YYNGEE. This chain's CDR3 is CASSPTSGGGYEQYF. The DNA for the CDR3 is TGTGCCAGCAGCCCCACGTCTGGGGGAGGCTACGAGCAGTACTTC.

CDR3 sequence: CASSGRGPVIYEQYF. CDR3 nucleotide sequence: TGTGCCAGCAGTGGCAGGGGACCGGTAATCTACGAGCAGTACTTC. This chain links TRBV2 with TRBJ2-7, with a possible D match to TRBD1 (6 bases). Trimming took off 4 bases at V and 3 bases at J, with 16 bases between the two ends. Germline CDR1 and CDR2: SNHLY and FYNNEI. CDR3 size: 15 residues.

This clonotype appeared many times. The J gene is TRBJ2-1, the V gene TRBV29-1; the match to TRBD2 covers 9 bases. The trim removed 6 bases at V and 0 bases at J, leaving 3 bases unmatched. The CDR3 runs 14 residues. Germline V CDR1 and CDR2: SQVTM, ANQGSEA. DNA for the CDR3: TGCAGCGTATCTAGCGGGAACTCCTACAATGAGCAGTTCTTC. Translated, it gives CSVSSGNSYNEQFF.